The present T cell receptor (beta chain) was sequenced within a study of T cell clonality in common variable immunodeficiency. The CDR3 length is 15 residues. Trimming cost V 6 bases and J 0 bases, with 17 bases left between them. Germline lookup yields CDR1 DFQATT and CDR2 SNEGSKA (reference sequence). The sample holds many counts of this clone. Its specificity is unknown. The read ends 3 residues before the CDR3 terminus; that terminus is restored from the germline J gene. Sequencing used immunoSEQ multiplex PCR; TCRdb keeps in-frame clones, though not all of them. Altogether 16,000 or so clones were found in the sample, and no singletons occur. Study findings and constraints: Fewer deletions and N-nucleotide insertions were reportedly seen in common variable immunodeficiency TCR beta sequences.

The chain combines TRBV20-1 with TRBJ2-5, with D hard to call. The source of this sequence is a human donor with common variable immunodeficiency. The sample consisted of peripheral blood mononuclear cells. The sequenced CDR3 bases are TGCAGTGCCACCCTATTGTCGCTCGACCAAGAGACC. Translation gives CSATLLSLDQET. The whole CDR3 is CSATLLSLDQETQYF.